Following are 6 T cell receptor beta chains from one sample sequenced in a study of T cell repertoires in cytomegalovirus infection. These TCRs are of unknown antigen specificity. TCRdb analysed the reads with MiXCR anew, one entry per CDR3 protein. The repertoire holds about 700,000 distinct CDR3 sequences, 30% to 40% seen once, with 18% in the top ten. The input for sequencing was cultured PBMCs, taken from culture after CMV antigen stimulation. These receptors were taken from a human donor in good health (CMV status not recorded). Some clones in this sample may be carry-over from other donors' samples.

This sequence joins TRBV11-2 and TRBJ1-5; D is uncertain. The CDR3 runs 13 residues. Trimming took 8 bases from V and 0 from J, leaving 8 bases between them. In germline, CDR1 is SGHAT, CDR2 FQNNGV. In nucleotides, the CDR3 is TGTGCCAGCCAACAATATAGCAATCAGCCCCAGCATTTT. This sequence encodes CASQQYSNQPQHF. The entire variable domain, with the rest obtained from reference TRBV11-2 and TRBJ1-5, is as follows: EAGVAQSPRYKIIEKRQSVAFWCNPISGHATLYWYQQILGQGPKLLIQFQNNGVVDDSQLPKDRFSAERLKGVDSTLKIQPAKLEDSAVYLCASQQYSNQPQHFGDGTRLSIL.

The chain has TRBV2 and TRBJ2-3, with D hard to call. Germline CDR1 and CDR2: SNHLY and FYNNEI. V lost 3 bases and J lost 0, with 10 bases in between. The CDR3 has 15 amino acids. The CDR3: CASSDDQPSTDTQYF. Here the CDR3 DNA reads TGTGCCAGCAGTGATGATCAGCCTAGCACAGATACGCAGTATTTT.

V is TRBV7-2 and J is TRBJ2-3; possible D gene TRBD2, 6 bases. Trimming removed 5 bases at V and 5 bases at J, with 11 bases between. The CDR3 is made up of 13 amino acids. Germline V gives CDR1 SGHTA, CDR2 FQGNSA. The CDR3 nucleotides are TGTGCCAGCAGCCCGGTCGGGGGAGATACGCAGTATTTT. Amino acids: CASSPVGGDTQYF. Using reference TRBV7-2 and TRBJ2-3 for the parts outside the CDR3, the full variable domain is GAGVSQSPSNKVTEKGKDVELRCDPISGHTALYWYRQSLGQGLEFLIYFQGNSAPDKSGLPSDRFSAERTGGSVSTLTIQRTQQEDSAVYLCASSPVGGDTQYFGPGTRLTVL.

This rearrangement joins TRBV6-1 to TRBJ2-1; D perhaps matches TRBD1 (6 bases). CDR3 size: 16 residues. Looked up from germline, CDR1 is MNHNS and CDR2 is SASEGT. V lost 6 bases and J 0 bases, leaving 15 bases between the germline ends. The CDR3 sequence is CASRDSSASSYNEQFF. CDR3 nucleotides: TGTGCCAGCAGGGACAGCTCGGCAAGCTCCTACAATGAGCAGTTCTTC.

In this sample, this clonotype turned up a few times. The chain carries TRBV19 and TRBJ1-1; D might be TRBD1 (6 bases). Germline loops: CDR1 LNHDA, CDR2 SQIVND (reference sequence). The CDR3 runs to 15 residues. V shed 1 base and J shed 1 base, with 10 bases lying between them. For the CDR3, the DNA is TGTGCCAGTAGTATAGCCGAAGGGGGGAACACTGAAGCTTTCTTT. Translation: CASSIAEGGNTEAFF.

Ten or more counts support this clonotype. The chain combines TRBV7-2 with TRBJ2-3, with D tentatively TRBD2 (6 bases). Germline CDR1 is SGHTA and CDR2 is FQGNSA. This CDR3 comprises 15 residues. Trimming cost V 3 bases and J 1 base, with 11 bases left between them. The CDR3 DNA is TGTGCCAGCAGCTTGTCGCGGGGAGGCACAGATACGCAGTATTTT. This translates into CASSLSRGGTDTQYF.